This TCR beta chain originates from a study of blood T cell repertoires in COVID-19. Study in general: Acute and convalescent COVID-19 samples came from the United States, Italy and Spain. PBMCs, B-cell-depleted T cells, or T cells were the source of the cDNA or gDNA that made up the material.

The CDR3 contains 17 residues. V was cut by 0 bases and J by 0 bases, with 10 bases left in between. This clone was seen just once. Profiling relied on immunoSEQ multiplex PCR, and the TCRdb table lists in-frame clones only, not all of them. This sample has roughly 50,000 clones, with 90% found just once. The sequenced material came from peripheral blood. The rearrangement uses TRBV5-3 and TRBJ1-6; D is undetermined. TRBV5-3 is an open reading frame whose function is uncertain. The origin of this receptor is a woman aged 40 to 49 with active COVID-19. CDR3 residues: CARSLGLPGSYNSPLHF. CDR3 nucleotides: TGTGCCAGAAGCTTGGGTTTACCGGGCTCCTATAATTCACCCCTCCACTTT.